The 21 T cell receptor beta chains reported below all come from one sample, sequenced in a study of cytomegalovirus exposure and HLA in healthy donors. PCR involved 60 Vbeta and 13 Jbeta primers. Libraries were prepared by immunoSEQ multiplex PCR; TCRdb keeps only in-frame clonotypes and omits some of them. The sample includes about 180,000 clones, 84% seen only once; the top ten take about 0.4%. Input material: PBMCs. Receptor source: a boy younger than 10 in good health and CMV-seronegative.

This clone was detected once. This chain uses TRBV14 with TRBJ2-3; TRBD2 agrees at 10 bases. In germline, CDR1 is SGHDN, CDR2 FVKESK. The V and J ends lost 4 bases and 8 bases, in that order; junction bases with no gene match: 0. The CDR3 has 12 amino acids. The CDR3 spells CASSPSGSTQYF. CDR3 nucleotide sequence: TGTGCCAGCAGCCCTAGCGGGAGTACGCAGTATTTT.

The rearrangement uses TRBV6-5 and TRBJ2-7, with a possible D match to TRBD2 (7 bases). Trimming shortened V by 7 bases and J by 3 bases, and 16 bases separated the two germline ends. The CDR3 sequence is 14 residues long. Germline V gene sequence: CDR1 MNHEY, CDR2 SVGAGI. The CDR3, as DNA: TGTGCCAGCACCCAAGGCGGGGGCCACTACGAGCAGTACTTC. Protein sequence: CASTQGGGHYEQYF.

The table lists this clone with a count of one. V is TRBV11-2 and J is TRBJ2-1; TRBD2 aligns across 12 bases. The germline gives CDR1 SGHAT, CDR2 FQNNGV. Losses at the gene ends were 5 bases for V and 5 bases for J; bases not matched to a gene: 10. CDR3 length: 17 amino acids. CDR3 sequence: CASSERRRLAGDNEQFF. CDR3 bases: TGTGCCAGCAGCGAGAGAAGGCGACTAGCGGGAGACAATGAGCAGTTCTTC. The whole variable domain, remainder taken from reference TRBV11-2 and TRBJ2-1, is EAGVAQSPRYKIIEKRQSVAFWCNPISGHATLYWYQQILGQGPKLLIQFQNNGVVDDSQLPKDRFSAERLKGVDSTLKIQPAKLEDSAVYLCASSERRRLAGDNEQFFGPGTRLTVL.

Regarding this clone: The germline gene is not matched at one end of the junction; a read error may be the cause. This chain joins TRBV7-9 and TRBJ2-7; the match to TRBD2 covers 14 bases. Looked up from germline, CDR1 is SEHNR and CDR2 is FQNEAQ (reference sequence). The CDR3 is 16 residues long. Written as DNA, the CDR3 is TGTTCCAGCAGCCCCAGGGGACTAGCGGGAGCCTACGAGCAGTACTTC. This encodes CSSSPRGLAGAYEQYF.

DNA of the CDR3: TGCGCCATCTCCGGCTCACAGGGTTACGAGCAGTACTTC. Translation: CAISGSQGYEQYF. The chain joins TRBV10-2 to TRBJ2-7, with D possibly matching TRBD1 (6 bases). This CDR3 comprises 13 residues. Deletions cut 10 bases from V and 4 bases from J, with 17 bases between. Germline V gives CDR1 WSHSY, CDR2 SAAADI.

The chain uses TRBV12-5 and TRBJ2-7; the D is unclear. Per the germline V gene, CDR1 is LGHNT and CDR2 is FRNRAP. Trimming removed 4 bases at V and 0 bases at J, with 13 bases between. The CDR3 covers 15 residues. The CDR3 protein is CASGSSGSSSYEQYF. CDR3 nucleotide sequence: TGTGCTAGTGGTTCCTCCGGTTCTAGCTCCTACGAGCAGTACTTC.

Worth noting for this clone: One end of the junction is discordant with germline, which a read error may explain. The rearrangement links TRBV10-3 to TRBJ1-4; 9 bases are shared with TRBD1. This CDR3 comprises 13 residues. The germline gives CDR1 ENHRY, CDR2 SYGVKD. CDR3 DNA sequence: TGTGCCAGCAGTCTGGGACAGGGTGAAAAACTGTTTTTT. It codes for CASSLGQGEKLFF.

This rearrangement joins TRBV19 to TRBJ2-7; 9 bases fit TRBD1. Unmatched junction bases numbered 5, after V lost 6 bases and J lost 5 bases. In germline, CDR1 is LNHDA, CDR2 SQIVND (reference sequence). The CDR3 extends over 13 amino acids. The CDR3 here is CASRLDRGHEQYF. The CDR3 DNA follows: TGTGCCAGTAGACTGGACAGGGGCCACGAGCAGTACTTC.

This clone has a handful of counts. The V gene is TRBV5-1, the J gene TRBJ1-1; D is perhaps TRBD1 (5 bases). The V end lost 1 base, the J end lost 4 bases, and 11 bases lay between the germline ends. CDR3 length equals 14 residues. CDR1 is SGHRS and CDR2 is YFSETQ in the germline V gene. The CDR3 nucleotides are TGCGCCAGCAGCTTGCAGGGAGGCGGCACTGAAGCTTTCTTT. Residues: CASSLQGGGTEAFF. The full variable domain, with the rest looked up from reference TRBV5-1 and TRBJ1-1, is KAGVTQTPRYLIKTRGQQVTLSCSPISGHRSVSWYQQTPGQGLQFLFEYFSETQRNKGNFPGRFSGRQFSNSRSEMNVSTLELGDSALYLCASSLQGGGTEAFFGQGTRLTVV.

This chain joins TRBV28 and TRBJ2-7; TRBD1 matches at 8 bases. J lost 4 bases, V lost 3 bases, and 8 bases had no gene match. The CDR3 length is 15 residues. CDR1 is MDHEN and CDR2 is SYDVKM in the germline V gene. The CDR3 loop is CASSFLDRVGYEQYF. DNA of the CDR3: TGTGCCAGCAGTTTTTTGGACAGGGTTGGATACGAGCAGTACTTC.

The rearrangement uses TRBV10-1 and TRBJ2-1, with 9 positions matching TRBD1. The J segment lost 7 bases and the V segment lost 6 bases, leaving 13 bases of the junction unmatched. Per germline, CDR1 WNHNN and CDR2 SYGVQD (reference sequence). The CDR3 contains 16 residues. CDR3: CASSPTSGTGTNEQFF. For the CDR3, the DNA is TGCGCCAGCAGCCCTACCTCCGGGACAGGGACGAATGAGCAGTTCTTC.

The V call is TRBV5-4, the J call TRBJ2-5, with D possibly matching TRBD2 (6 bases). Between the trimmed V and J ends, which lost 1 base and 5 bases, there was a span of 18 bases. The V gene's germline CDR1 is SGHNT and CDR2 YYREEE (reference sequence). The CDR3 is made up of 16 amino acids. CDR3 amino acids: CASSLTPGLGEETQYF. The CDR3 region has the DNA TGTGCCAGCAGCTTGACCCCGGGACTGGGCGAGGAGACCCAGTACTTC.

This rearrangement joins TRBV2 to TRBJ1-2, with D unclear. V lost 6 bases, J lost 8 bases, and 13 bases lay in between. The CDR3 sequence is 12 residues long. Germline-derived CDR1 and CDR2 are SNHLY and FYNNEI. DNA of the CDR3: TGTGCCAGCAGCTACGAACCGGGAGGCTACACCTTC. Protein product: CASSYEPGGYTF.

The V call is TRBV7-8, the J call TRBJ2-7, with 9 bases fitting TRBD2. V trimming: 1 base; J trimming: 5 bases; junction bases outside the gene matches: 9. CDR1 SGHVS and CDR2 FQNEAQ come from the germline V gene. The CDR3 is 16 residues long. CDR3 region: CASSLVGSGSAHEQYF. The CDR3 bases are TGTGCCAGCAGCTTAGTAGGTAGCGGGAGTGCCCACGAGCAGTACTTC.

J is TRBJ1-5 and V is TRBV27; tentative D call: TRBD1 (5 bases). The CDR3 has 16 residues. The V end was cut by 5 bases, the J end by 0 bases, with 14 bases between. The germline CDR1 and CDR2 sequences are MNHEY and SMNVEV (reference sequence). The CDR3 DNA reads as TGTGCCAGCAGTCCCCTGGGGGGAAATAGCAATCAGCCCCAGCATTTT. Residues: CASSPLGGNSNQPQHF.

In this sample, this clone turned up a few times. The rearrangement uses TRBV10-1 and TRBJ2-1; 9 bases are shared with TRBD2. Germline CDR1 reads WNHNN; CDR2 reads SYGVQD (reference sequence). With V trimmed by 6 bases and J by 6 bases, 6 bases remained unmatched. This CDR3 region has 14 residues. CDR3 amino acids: CASSPSGELNEQFF. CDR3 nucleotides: TGCGCCAGCAGCCCTAGCGGGGAACTCAATGAGCAGTTCTTC.

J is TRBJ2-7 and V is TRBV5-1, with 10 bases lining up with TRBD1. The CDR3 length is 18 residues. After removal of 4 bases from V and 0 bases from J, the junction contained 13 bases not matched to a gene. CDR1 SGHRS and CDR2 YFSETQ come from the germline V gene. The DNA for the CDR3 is TGCGCCAGCAGCCTCTCGGTCGGACAGGGGGTCCACTCCTACGAGCAGTACTTC. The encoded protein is CASSLSVGQGVHSYEQYF.

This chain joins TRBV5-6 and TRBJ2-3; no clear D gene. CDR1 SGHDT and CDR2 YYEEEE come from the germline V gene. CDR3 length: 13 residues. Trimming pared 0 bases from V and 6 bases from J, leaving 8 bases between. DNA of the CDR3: TGTGCCAGCAGCTTGGGATCGGTGGATACGCAGTATTTT. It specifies CASSLGSVDTQYF.

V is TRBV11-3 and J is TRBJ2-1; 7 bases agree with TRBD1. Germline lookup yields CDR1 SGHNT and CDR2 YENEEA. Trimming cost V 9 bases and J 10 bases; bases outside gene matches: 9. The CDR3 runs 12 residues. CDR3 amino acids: CASGRQGEEQFF. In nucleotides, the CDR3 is TGTGCCAGTGGGAGACAGGGCGAGGAGCAGTTCTTC.

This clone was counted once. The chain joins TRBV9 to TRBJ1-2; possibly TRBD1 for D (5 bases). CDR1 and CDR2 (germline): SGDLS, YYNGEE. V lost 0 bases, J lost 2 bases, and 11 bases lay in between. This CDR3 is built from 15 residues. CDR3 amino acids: CASSVGAGLNYGYTF. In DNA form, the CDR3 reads TGTGCCAGCAGCGTAGGTGCGGGGCTAAACTATGGCTACACCTTC.

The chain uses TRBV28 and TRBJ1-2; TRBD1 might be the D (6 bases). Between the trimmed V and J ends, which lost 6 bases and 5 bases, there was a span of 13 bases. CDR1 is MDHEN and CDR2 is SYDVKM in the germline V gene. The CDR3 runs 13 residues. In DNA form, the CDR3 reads TGTGCCAGCAGGCCTGGGACAATGTATGGCTACACCTTC. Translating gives CASRPGTMYGYTF.